A single sample is the source of the 14 T cell receptor beta chains below, sequenced in a study of human T cells and chemical hapten exposure (dated by TCRdb to about 2021). The sample's time point label is to be understood as: patch test 3, about 24 weeks after DPC sensitization. Explained via the paper, the treatment or condition label denotes: therapeutic diphenylcyclopropenone sensitization with weekly scalp DPC. Libraries came from RACE. Instrument used: NextSeq 500. TCRdb handled the public reads itself, with Q25 trimming in fastp and clone calling in MiXCR, and kept productive beta chains. Rows with a matching CDR3 protein are joined into one entry that keeps the most common DNA and genes. This sample comprises under 200,000 distinct CDR3 sequences, about 30% of them detected only once. The top ten hold approximately 2.1% of the sample. The sequences come from whole blood, collected in connection with sensitization to the hapten diphenylcyclopropenone (DPC). Source of these receptors: a woman between 18 and 29 years old with alopecia areata. Some clones in this sample may be carry-over from other donors' samples.

This clonotype came up a few times. The CDR3 DNA reads as TGTGCCAGCAGTTTTGCGGCGGTCTCCTACAATGAGCAGTTCTTC. As protein: CASSFAAVSYNEQFF. This chain links TRBV12-3 or TRBV12-4 with TRBJ2-1; D unclear. Trimming removed 3 bases at V and 0 bases at J, with 9 bases between. The CDR3 is made up of 15 amino acids.

CDR3 nucleotides: TGTGCCAGCAGCGGCGGGACTAGCGGCCCCGCAGATACGCAGTATTTT. Amino acids: CASSGGTSGPADTQYF. This chain joins TRBV9 and TRBJ2-3; 11 bases line up with TRBD2. The CDR3 sequence is 16 residues long. Unmatched junction bases numbered 7, after V lost 3 bases and J lost 4 bases. Germline lookup yields CDR1 SGDLS and CDR2 YYNGEE.

This chain joins TRBV2 and TRBJ2-7, with D perhaps given as TRBD1 or TRBD2 (5 bases each). V shed 3 bases and J shed 0 bases, with 12 bases lying between them. The germline gives CDR1 SNHLY, CDR2 FYNNEI. The CDR3 extends over 15 amino acids. CDR3 protein: CASSEGTLSSYEQYF. Here the CDR3 DNA reads TGTGCCAGCAGTGAGGGGACCCTAAGCTCCTACGAGCAGTACTTC. Together with reference TRBV2 and TRBJ2-7, the CDR3 gives the full variable domain: EPEVTQTPSHQVTQMGQEVILRCVPISNHLYFYWYRQILGQKVEFLVSFYNNEISEKSEIFDDQFSVERPDGSNFTLKIRSTKLEDSAMYFCASSEGTLSSYEQYFGPGTRLTVT.

J is TRBJ2-7 and V is TRBV4-2; perhaps D is TRBD1 or TRBD2 (5 bases each). V was shortened by 0 bases and J by 7 bases, with 13 bases between the two germline ends. This CDR3 has 14 residues. The germline gives CDR1 LGHNA, CDR2 YNFKEQ. The CDR3, as DNA: TGTGCCAGCAGCCAAGATGGCAGGGACGAGGAGCAGTACTTC. It is translated as CASSQDGRDEEQYF.

The rearrangement uses TRBV18 and TRBJ2-7; D not resolved. The V and J ends lost 6 bases and 6 bases respectively, with 9 bases between them. CDR3 size: 11 residues. Germline-derived CDR1 and CDR2 are KGHSH and LQKENI. The CDR3 DNA follows: TGTGCCAGCTCCCCCGATAGCGAGCAGTACTTC. The encoded protein is CASSPDSEQYF.

The CDR3 DNA is TGTGCCAGCAGCCCCGGCGGGGCAGAAGCCTACGAGCAGTACTTC. This translates into CASSPGGAEAYEQYF. V and J are TRBV11-1 and TRBJ2-7; the D gene is possibly TRBD2 (6 bases). Germline V gene data show CDR1 as SGHAT and CDR2 as FQDESV (reference sequence). The CDR3 has 15 amino acids. The V end was cut by 5 bases, the J end by 2 bases, with 16 bases between. The entire variable domain, with the rest obtained from reference TRBV11-1 and TRBJ2-7, is as follows: EAEVAQSPRYKITEKSQAVAFWCDPISGHATLYWYRQILGQGPELLVQFQDESVVDDSQLPKDRFSAERLKGVDSTLKIQPAELGDSAMYLCASSPGGAEAYEQYFGPGTRLTVT.

This clonotype was seen more than once but under ten times. This chain links TRBV11-2 with TRBJ2-2; D not resolved. CDR3 length equals 13 residues. Germline V gives CDR1 SGHAT, CDR2 FQNNGV. Trimming took off 3 bases at V and 6 bases at J, with 8 bases between the two ends. The CDR3 loop is CASSFQLAGELFF. The CDR3 DNA reads as TGTGCCAGCAGCTTCCAATTGGCCGGGGAGCTGTTTTTT. The full variable domain, rest sourced from reference TRBV11-2 and TRBJ2-2, is EAGVAQSPRYKIIEKRQSVAFWCNPISGHATLYWYQQILGQGPKLLIQFQNNGVVDDSQLPKDRFSAERLKGVDSTLKIQPAKLEDSAVYLCASSFQLAGELFFGEGSRLTVL.

This chain uses TRBV10-3 with TRBJ2-7, with D unclear. The germline V gene has CDR1 ENHRY and CDR2 SYGVKD. The CDR3 has 13 amino acids. V gave up 6 bases and J gave up 1 base, with 10 bases separating them. The CDR3 DNA sequence: TGTGCCATCAGGGCTCGATCTTCCTACGAGCAGTACTTC. This encodes CAIRARSSYEQYF.

The chain employs TRBV20-1 and TRBJ2-2; D possibly corresponds to TRBD2 (6 bases). Germline CDR1 DFQATT, CDR2 SNEGSKA (reference sequence). The CDR3 is 17 amino acids. Trimming cost V 3 bases and J 1 base, with 18 bases left between them. The CDR3 DNA is TGCAGTGCTAGCAACAATGGGGGAGGCAAGAACACCGGGGAGCTGTTTTTT. The encoded protein is CSASNNGGGKNTGELFF.

This clonotype was detected many times. The V and J genes are TRBV12-3 or TRBV12-4 and TRBJ2-6; D gene uncertain. The CDR3 is made up of 15 amino acids. V lost 5 bases and J 0 bases, leaving 8 bases between the germline ends. The CDR3 is CASSPDGSGANVLTF. The CDR3, as DNA: TGTGCCAGCAGTCCCGACGGCTCTGGGGCCAACGTCCTGACTTTC.

This clonotype came up a few times. The chain is built from TRBV4-3 and TRBJ2-4; D ambiguous. The germline V gene encodes CDR1 LGHNA and CDR2 YSLEER. Between the trimmed V and J ends, which lost 0 bases and 3 bases, there was a span of 9 bases. The CDR3 contains 15 residues. The CDR3 DNA follows: TGCGCCAGCAGCCAAGAGGTTCAGTACAAAAACATTCAGTACTTC. Translated: CASSQEVQYKNIQYF.

The gene calls are TRBV4-1 and TRBJ2-7; 7 bases match TRBD1. The CDR3 length is 14 residues. Germline V gene lookup returns CDR1 MGHRA and CDR2 YSYEKL. With V trimmed by 4 bases and J by 3 bases, 6 bases remained unmatched. In nucleotides, the CDR3 is TGCGCCAGCAGCCCCCGGGACAGTTTCTACGAGCAGTACTTC. It yields the protein CASSPRDSFYEQYF.

This clonotype was counted many times. The chain has TRBV29-1 and TRBJ2-7; D is possibly TRBD2 (5 bases). Trimming removed 4 bases at V and 3 bases at J, with 7 bases between. Germline values: CDR1 SQVTM, CDR2 ANQGSEA. The CDR3 contains 11 residues. CDR3: CSVGGGYEQYF. CDR3 nucleotide sequence: TGCAGCGTTGGTGGAGGCTACGAGCAGTACTTC.

This clonotype was observed many times. The chain carries TRBV9 and TRBJ1-1; D remains ambiguous. Looked up from germline, CDR1 is SGDLS and CDR2 is YYNGEE. The CDR3 spans 12 residues. V was pared by 4 bases and J by 8 bases, with 12 bases between. This CDR3 reads CASSPQKGEAFF. The DNA for the CDR3 is TGTGCCAGCAGCCCACAGAAGGGAGAAGCTTTCTTT. The full variable domain, rest sourced from reference TRBV9 and TRBJ1-1, is DSGVTQTPKHLITATGQRVTLRCSPRSGDLSVYWYQQSLDQGLQFLIQYYNGEERAKGNILERFSAQQFPDLHSELNLSSLELGDSALYFCASSPQKGEAFFGQGTRLTVV.